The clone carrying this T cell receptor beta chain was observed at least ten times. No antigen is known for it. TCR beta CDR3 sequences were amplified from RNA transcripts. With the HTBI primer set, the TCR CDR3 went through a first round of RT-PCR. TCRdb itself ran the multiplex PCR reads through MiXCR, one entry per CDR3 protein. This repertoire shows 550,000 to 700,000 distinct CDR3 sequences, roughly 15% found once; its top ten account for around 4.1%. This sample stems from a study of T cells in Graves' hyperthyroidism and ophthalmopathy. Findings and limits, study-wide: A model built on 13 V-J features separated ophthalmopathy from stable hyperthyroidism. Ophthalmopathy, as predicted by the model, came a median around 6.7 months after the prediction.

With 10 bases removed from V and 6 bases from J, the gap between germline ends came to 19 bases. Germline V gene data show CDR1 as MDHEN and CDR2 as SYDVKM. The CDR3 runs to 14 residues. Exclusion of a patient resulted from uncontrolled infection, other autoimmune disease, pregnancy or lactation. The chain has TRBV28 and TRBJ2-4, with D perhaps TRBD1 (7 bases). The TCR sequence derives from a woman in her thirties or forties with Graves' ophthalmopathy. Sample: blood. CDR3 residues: CATLGGRGVNIQYF. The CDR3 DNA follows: TGTGCCACCCTCGGCGGCAGGGGGGTAAACATTCAGTACTTC. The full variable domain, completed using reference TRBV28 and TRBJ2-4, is DVKVTQSSRYLVKRTGEKVFLECVQDMDHENMFWYRQDPGLGLRLIYFSYDVKMKEKGDIPEGYSVSREKKERFSLILESASTNQTSMYLCATLGGRGVNIQYFGAGTRLSVL.